The next 10 T cell receptor beta chains were all read from a single sample in a study of T cell repertoires in cytomegalovirus infection. TCRdb re-called the reads with MiXCR, one entry per CDR3 protein. The repertoire holds 160,000 or so distinct CDR3 sequences, with 23% as singletons. The specimen sequenced was PBMCs. Receptors were obtained from a human donor in good health (CMV status not recorded). Some clones in this sample may be carry-over from other donors' samples.

The rearrangement links TRBV9 to TRBJ2-2; TRBD2 might be the D (6 bases). This CDR3 is 16 amino acids long. Per the germline V gene, CDR1 is SGDLS and CDR2 is YYNGEE. The V and J ends lost 0 bases and 8 bases respectively, with 17 bases between them. CDR3 bases: TGTGCCAGCAGCGTAGCCGGGACGACTAGAACGGGGGAGCTGTTTTTT. Translation: CASSVAGTTRTGELFF.

This clonotype appeared a few times. The junction does not match germline at one end; this may be a read error. The J gene is TRBJ1-1, the V gene TRBV7-7; D remains unclear. The CDR3 has 13 amino acids. Germline V gene lookup returns CDR1 SSHAT and CDR2 FNYEAQ (reference sequence). Here the CDR3 DNA reads TGTGCTAGCAGCCTCAGCCCAAGTACTGAAGCTTTCTTT. Its protein product is CASSLSPSTEAFF.

Concerning this clonotype: This sequence may be a read error, since a much larger clone differs from it by one base. The rearrangement links TRBV7-3 to TRBJ2-3; TRBD2 is a possible D gene (6 bases). The CDR3 consists of 18 residues. Germline CDR1 SGHTA, CDR2 FQGTGA. In DNA form, the CDR3 reads TGTGCCAGCAGCCACTCTTGGGCTAGCGATGGCGGCACAGATACGCGGTATTTT. Translation: CASSHSWASDGGTDTRYF.

This rearrangement joins TRBV7-8 to TRBJ1-6; D is unresolved. The germline V gene has CDR1 SGHVS and CDR2 FQNEAQ. The CDR3 is 13 residues long. V was clipped by 2 bases and J by 10 bases, with 9 bases between them. The CDR3 here is CASSLLEKSPLHF. Written as DNA, the CDR3 is TGTGCCAGCAGCTTATTGGAAAAGTCACCCCTCCACTTT. The variable domain in full, completed from reference TRBV7-8 and TRBJ1-6, reads GAGVSQSPRYKVAKRGQDVALRCDPISGHVSLFWYQQALGQGPEFLTYFQNEAQLDKSGLPSDRFFAERPEGSVSTLKIQRTQQEDSAVYLCASSLLEKSPLHFGNGTRLTVT.

This clonotype was observed a few times. V and J are TRBV11-1 and TRBJ2-1; 7 positions match TRBD1. The CDR3 is 15 amino acids. J lost 3 bases, V lost 2 bases, and 4 bases had no gene match. CDR1 SGHAT and CDR2 FQDESV come from the germline V gene (reference sequence). CDR3 DNA: TGTGCCAGCAGCTTAACAGGGGATTACTACAATGAGCAGTTCTTC. Amino acids: CASSLTGDYYNEQFF.

This sequence joins TRBV19 and TRBJ1-5; perhaps TRBD1 as D (6 bases). Trimming shortened V by 1 base and J by 3 bases, and 19 bases separated the two germline ends. Per germline, CDR1 LNHDA and CDR2 SQIVND (reference sequence). This CDR3 contains 18 residues. The CDR3 region is CASSIGGPGTRFNQPQHF. CDR3 in DNA: TGTGCCAGTAGTATAGGTGGTCCCGGGACAAGATTCAATCAGCCCCAGCATTTT.

The V gene is TRBV12-3 or TRBV12-4, the J gene TRBJ2-1; D perhaps matches TRBD1 (6 bases). Trimming left V 8 bases short and J 7 bases short, with 18 bases between. CDR3 length equals 14 residues. CDR3 in DNA: TGTGCCAGCGGCCGAGGGGGTATTACGAATGAGCAGTTCTTC. This gives the protein CASGRGGITNEQFF.

This rearrangement joins TRBV12-3 or TRBV12-4 to TRBJ1-3; D ambiguous. There are 15 residues in the CDR3. V lost 0 bases and J 0 bases, leaving 6 bases between the germline ends. CDR3 in amino acids: CASSLAGVSGNTIYF. Written as DNA, the CDR3 is TGTGCCAGCAGTTTAGCAGGAGTCTCTGGAAACACCATATATTTT.

This clonotype was counted only a few times. The chain joins TRBV7-2 to TRBJ2-7; maybe TRBD2 (6 bases). V was trimmed by 0 bases and J by 3 bases, leaving 6 bases between them. The CDR3 runs to 13 residues. From germline, CDR1 is SGHTA and CDR2 FQGNSA. The CDR3 here is CASSLARDYEQYF. The CDR3 DNA reads TGTGCCAGCAGCTTAGCGCGGGACTACGAGCAGTACTTC.

This clonotype was recorded a few times. The chain carries TRBV20-1 and TRBJ1-5; TRBD1 might be the D (5 bases). The length of the CDR3 is 16 residues. Germline V gives CDR1 DFQATT, CDR2 SNEGSKA (reference sequence). The V gene lost 3 bases and the J gene lost 4 bases, with 19 bases spanning the gap. CDR3 loop: CSASPETDTLNQPQHF. DNA for the CDR3: TGCAGTGCTAGCCCGGAAACGGACACTTTAAATCAGCCCCAGCATTTT.